The next 23 T cell receptor beta chains were all read from a single sample in a study of identical twins. TCRdb re-analysed the 5' RACE reads in MiXCR, keeping a single row per CDR3 protein. The sample lists a few hundred thousand distinct CDR3 sequences, roughly an eighth seen once, with around 7.8% in the top ten. The same data also contributed to another study, on yellow fever vaccine responses in identical twins.

Source material: CD8+ T cells sorted from blood. These receptors were obtained from a woman younger than 35 in good health.

This clonotype has only a few counts. V is TRBV15 and J is TRBJ2-3; D ambiguous. V was cut by 0 bases and J by 4 bases, with 11 bases left in between. The CDR3 loop spans 15 amino acids. Looked up from germline, CDR1 is LNHNV and CDR2 is YYDKDF (reference sequence). CDR3 region: CATSRERAAPDTQYF. As DNA, the CDR3 is TGTGCCACCAGCAGAGAGCGAGCCGCCCCAGATACGCAGTATTTT.

The V call is TRBV2, the J call TRBJ2-3, with D possibly being TRBD1 (6 bases). The germline V gene encodes CDR1 SNHLY and CDR2 FYNNEI. The V and J ends lost 4 bases and 6 bases respectively, with 11 bases between them. The CDR3 runs to 13 residues. This CDR3 reads CASSATQGDTQYF. The CDR3 nucleotides are TGTGCCAGCAGTGCAACTCAGGGGGATACGCAGTATTTT.

This clonotype was recorded at least ten times. The chain is built from TRBV5-1 and TRBJ1-4; weak D call: TRBD1 (5 bases). The V and J ends lost 4 bases and 0 bases respectively, with 10 bases between them. The CDR3 is 15 amino acids. Germline values: CDR1 SGHRS, CDR2 YFSETQ. CDR3 loop: CASSHDSATNEKLFF. The CDR3 DNA follows: TGCGCCAGCAGCCACGACAGTGCAACTAATGAAAAACTGTTTTTT.

This clonotype has only a few counts. The rearrangement links TRBV6-1 to TRBJ2-1; no definite D call. V gave up 5 bases and J gave up 1 base, with 15 bases separating them. Germline V lookup: CDR1 MNHNS, CDR2 SASEGT. The CDR3 runs to 16 residues. The CDR3 loop reads CASSTKGDWSYNEQFF. CDR3 nucleotides: TGTGCCAGCAGTACCAAGGGTGATTGGTCCTACAATGAGCAGTTCTTC.

This chain's CDR3 is CAASRRGGLDTQYF. The CDR3 DNA sequence: TGTGCCGCTTCGAGGCGGGGGGGCCTCGATACGCAGTATTTT. The chain links TRBV7-6 to TRBJ2-3, with 9 bases fitting TRBD2. Looked up from germline, CDR1 is SGHVS and CDR2 is FNYEAQ. The J segment lost 6 bases and the V segment lost 11 bases, leaving 12 bases of the junction unmatched. The CDR3 contains 14 residues.

This clonotype was observed a handful of times. The CDR3 DNA sequence: TGCGCCAGCAGCCAACAAGCGGAACCTAGCACAGATACGCAGTATTTT. It codes for CASSQQAEPSTDTQYF. The genes are TRBV4-1 and TRBJ2-3; D is possibly TRBD2 (5 bases). V was clipped by 2 bases and J by 0 bases, with 12 bases between them. CDR3 length: 16 amino acids. Germline assignment: CDR1 MGHRA and CDR2 YSYEKL.

The chain has TRBV2 and TRBJ2-3, with 7 bases matching TRBD2. The ends lost 3 bases at V and 5 bases at J; junction bases unmatched: 5. CDR3 length equals 14 residues. Looked up from germline, CDR1 is SNHLY and CDR2 is FYNNEI. The DNA for the CDR3 is TGTGCCAGCAGTGAGAGGGAGGGGATAGATACGCAGTATTTT. Its translation: CASSEREGIDTQYF.

This clonotype was seen more than once but under ten times. The chain links TRBV24-1 to TRBJ2-7; 12 bases are shared with TRBD1. V was pared by 9 bases and J by 6 bases, with 2 bases of the junction left unmatched. The germline V gene has CDR1 KGHDR and CDR2 SFDVKD. This CDR3 spans 12 amino acids. CDR3 DNA: TGTGCCACCGGGACAGGGGGCAGCGAGCAGTACTTC. Protein: CATGTGGSEQYF.

At least ten counts were recorded for this clonotype. This chain links TRBV4-1 with TRBJ1-6; 7 bases map to TRBD1. The CDR3 is 15 amino acids. Germline-derived CDR1 and CDR2 are MGHRA and YSYEKL. With V trimmed by 5 bases and J by 5 bases, 6 bases remained unmatched. The CDR3 nucleotides are TGCGCCAGCAGCACCCGGACAGGAGATAATTCACCCCTCCACTTT. Protein: CASSTRTGDNSPLHF.

This clonotype has only a few counts. This sequence joins TRBV5-4 and TRBJ2-1; D call uncertain. The CDR3 is 12 residues long. Germline CDR1 is SGHNT and CDR2 is YYREEE (reference sequence). V lost 10 bases, J lost 5 bases, and 13 bases lay in between. The DNA for the CDR3 is TGTGCCTATCGGACGGCCCACAATGAGCAGTTCTTC. It encodes CAYRTAHNEQFF.

This clonotype was seen a handful of times. V gene TRBV28 combines with J gene TRBJ1-5, with D tentatively TRBD1 (5 bases). There are 18 residues in the CDR3. Deletions cut 5 bases from V and 1 base from J, with 21 bases between. CDR1 and CDR2 from the germline V gene are MDHEN and SYDVKM. The CDR3 sequence is CASSPLSSVGDSNQPQHF. CDR3 nucleotide sequence: TGTGCCAGCAGTCCCCTTTCTTCCGTTGGGGACAGCAATCAGCCCCAGCATTTT.

The chain employs TRBV6-1 and TRBJ2-7; D is undetermined. The CDR3 length is 11 residues. CDR1 is MNHNS and CDR2 is SASEGT in the germline V gene. This chain's CDR3 is CASRDTYEQYV. Written as DNA, the CDR3 is TGTGCCAGCCGTGACACCTACGAGCAGTACGTC.

Many counts were recorded for this clonotype. The CDR3 coding sequence is TGTGCCAGCAGGCCCGGGACTAATTTACAAGAGACCCAGTACTTC. Its protein is CASRPGTNLQETQYF. This chain links TRBV12-3 or TRBV12-4 with TRBJ2-5; 7 bases are a match to TRBD2. Germline trimming cut 6 bases from V and 2 bases from J; bases unmatched to any gene: 9. CDR3 length: 15 residues.

In this sample, this clonotype turned up a few times. V gene TRBV9 combines with J gene TRBJ2-2; 8 positions agree with TRBD1. CDR1 and CDR2 (germline): SGDLS, YYNGEE. V shed 4 bases and J 5 bases; nucleotides not matched to a gene: 7. The length of the CDR3 is 15 residues. CDR3 loop: CASSPRTGKTGELFF. The DNA for the CDR3 is TGTGCCAGCAGCCCCCGGACAGGGAAGACCGGGGAGCTGTTTTTT.

This clonotype was seen at least ten times. In DNA form, the CDR3 reads TGCAGCGTTGTAGAAGGTTACGAGCAGTACGTC. Its protein is CSVVEGYEQYV. V is TRBV29-1 and J is TRBJ2-7; D uncertain. The germline CDR1 and CDR2 sequences are SQVTM and ANQGSEA. V was cut by 4 bases and J by 4 bases, with 8 bases left in between. This CDR3 comprises 11 residues.

The V gene is TRBV5-8, the J gene TRBJ2-5; no reliable D call. This CDR3 region has 12 residues. Trimming took 1 base from V and 11 from J, leaving 12 bases between them. Looked up from germline, CDR1 is SGHTS and CDR2 is YDEGEE. CDR3 loop: CASSLSAYDQYF. CDR3 in DNA: TGTGCCAGCAGCTTGTCTGCCTATGATCAGTACTTC.

The chain joins TRBV7-9 to TRBJ1-1; D is unresolved. The CDR3 covers 12 residues. Germline V gene lookup returns CDR1 SEHNR and CDR2 FQNEAQ (reference sequence). Trimming pared 7 bases from V and 4 bases from J, leaving 10 bases between. CDR3 residues: CASKNSLTEAFF. The CDR3 region has the DNA TGTGCCAGCAAAAACAGTCTCACTGAAGCTTTCTTT.

The chain employs TRBV5-1 and TRBJ2-1; maybe TRBD2 (6 bases). The CDR3 totals 15 residues. Germline CDR1 reads SGHRS; CDR2 reads YFSETQ. Trimming left V 3 bases short and J 2 bases short, with 12 bases between. This CDR3 reads CASSWGGRTYNEQFF. CDR3 DNA: TGCGCCAGCAGCTGGGGAGGACGCACCTACAATGAGCAGTTCTTC.

This clonotype was seen a handful of times. V is TRBV5-6 and J is TRBJ2-3; D is unresolved. The ends were cut back, 4 bases at V and 4 bases at J, with 19 bases in the middle. CDR1 is SGHDT and CDR2 is YYEEEE in the germline V gene. CDR3 length: 16 residues. The chain's CDR3 is CASSPILHDLSDTQYF. The CDR3 region has the DNA TGTGCCAGCAGCCCAATTTTGCATGATCTATCAGATACGCAGTATTTT.

The chain carries TRBV5-5 and TRBJ2-7, with a tentative D call TRBD2 (7 bases). V was clipped by 3 bases and J by 0 bases, with 13 bases between them. In germline, CDR1 is SGHKS, CDR2 YYEKEE (reference sequence). CDR3 length: 15 amino acids. CDR3 sequence (DNA): TGTGCCAGCAGCTGGGGGGGGGCACACTCCTACGAGCAGTACTTC. Translating it yields CASSWGGAHSYEQYF.

This clonotype was picked up a small number of times. The chain combines TRBV5-6 with TRBJ2-1, with 16 positions matching TRBD2. Germline V gives CDR1 SGHDT, CDR2 YYEEEE. V trimming: 4 bases; J trimming: 1 base; junction bases outside the gene matches: 11. CDR3 length equals 20 residues. The CDR3 coding sequence is TGTGCCAGCAGCCGTTTGGCGGGGACTAGCGGGAGGGCTTCCTACAATGAGCAGTTCTTC. It specifies CASSRLAGTSGRASYNEQFF.

This clonotype has only a few counts. This chain joins TRBV7-1 and TRBJ2-1; no firm D call. TRBV7-1 is treated as an ORF (open reading frame) with a function not yet certain. CDR3 size: 22 residues. V was cut by 2 bases and J by 3 bases, with 32 bases left in between. The CDR3 region is CASSSPQDVSSPGLDRYNEQFF. CDR3 nucleotide sequence: TGTGCCAGCAGCTCACCCCAAGACGTAAGTAGCCCCGGATTAGATCGCTACAATGAGCAGTTCTTC.

This chain links TRBV7-9 with TRBJ2-7; TRBD2 matches 7 bases. V gave up 1 base and J gave up 3 bases; unmatched junction bases: 12. This CDR3 region has 17 residues. From germline, CDR1 is SEHNR and CDR2 FQNEAQ (reference sequence). The DNA of the CDR3 is TGTGCCAGCAGCTTAGAGGGGAGGGGAGTCCTGGACTACGAGCAGTACGTC. It yields the protein CASSLEGRGVLDYEQYV.